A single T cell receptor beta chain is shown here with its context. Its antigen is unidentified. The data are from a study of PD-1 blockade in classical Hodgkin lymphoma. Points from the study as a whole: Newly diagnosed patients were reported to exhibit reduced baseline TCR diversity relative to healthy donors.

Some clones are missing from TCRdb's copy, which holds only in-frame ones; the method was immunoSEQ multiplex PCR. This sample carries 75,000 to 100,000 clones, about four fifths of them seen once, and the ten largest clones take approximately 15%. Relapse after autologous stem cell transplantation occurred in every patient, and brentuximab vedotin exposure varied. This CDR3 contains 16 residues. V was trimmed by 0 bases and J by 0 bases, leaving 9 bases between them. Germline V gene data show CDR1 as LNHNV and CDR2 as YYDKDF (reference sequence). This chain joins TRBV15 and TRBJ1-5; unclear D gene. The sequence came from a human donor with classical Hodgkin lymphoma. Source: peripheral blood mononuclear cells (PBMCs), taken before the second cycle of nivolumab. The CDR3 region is CATSRDWAISNQPQHF. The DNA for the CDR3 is TGTGCCACCAGCAGAGATTGGGCAATTAGCAATCAGCCCCAGCATTTT.